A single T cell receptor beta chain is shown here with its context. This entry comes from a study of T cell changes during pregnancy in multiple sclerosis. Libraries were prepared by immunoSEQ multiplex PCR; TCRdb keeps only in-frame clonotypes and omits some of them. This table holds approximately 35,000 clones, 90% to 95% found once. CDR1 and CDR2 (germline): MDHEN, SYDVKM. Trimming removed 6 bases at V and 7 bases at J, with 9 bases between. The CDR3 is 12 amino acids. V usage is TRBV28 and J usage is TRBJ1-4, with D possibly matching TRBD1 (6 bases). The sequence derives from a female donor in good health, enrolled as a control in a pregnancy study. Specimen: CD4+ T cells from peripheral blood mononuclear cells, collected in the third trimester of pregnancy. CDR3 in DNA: TGTGCCAGCAGGGGGACATTTGAAAAACTGTTTTTT. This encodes CASRGTFEKLFF.